This TCR beta chain appears in the sequencing data of a study of identical twins. V dropped 1 base and J dropped 6 bases, with 16 bases sitting between them. Germline V gene lookup returns CDR1 SGHVS and CDR2 FNYEAQ. This CDR3 has 16 amino acids. TCRdb re-analysed the 5' RACE reads in MiXCR, keeping a single row per CDR3 protein. The table has 700,000 or so distinct CDR3 sequences, less than 10% seen once; the top ten hold 0.85% to 1%. A further study also used this sample, focusing on yellow fever vaccine responses in identical twins.

V usage is TRBV7-6 and J usage is TRBJ2-4; D ambiguous. The sequence was obtained from a woman aged 18-29 years in good health. Sequenced sample: PBMCs. The CDR3 sequence is CASSLGPGLVGNIQYF. As DNA, the CDR3 is TGTGCCAGCAGCTTAGGGCCCGGCCTAGTCGGAAACATTCAGTACTTC.